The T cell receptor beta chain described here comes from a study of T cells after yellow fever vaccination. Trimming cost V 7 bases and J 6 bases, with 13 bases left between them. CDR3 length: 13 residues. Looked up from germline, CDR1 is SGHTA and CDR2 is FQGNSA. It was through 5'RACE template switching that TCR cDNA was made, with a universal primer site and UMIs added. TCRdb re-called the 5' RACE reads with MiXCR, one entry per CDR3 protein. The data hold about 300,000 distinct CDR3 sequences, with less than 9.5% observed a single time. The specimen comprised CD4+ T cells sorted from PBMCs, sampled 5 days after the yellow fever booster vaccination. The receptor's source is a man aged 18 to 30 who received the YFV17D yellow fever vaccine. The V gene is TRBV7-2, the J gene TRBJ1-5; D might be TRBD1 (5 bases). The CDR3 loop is CASTRGTSQPQHF. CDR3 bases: TGTGCCAGCACCCGTGGGACTAGTCAGCCCCAGCATTTT.